This note documents a single TCR beta chain sequence. The antigen it binds to is not known. No base quality values were provided; no much bigger clone lies one nucleotide off. The data were taken from a study of shared clonotypes between healthy human individuals (dated by TCRdb to between 2020 and 2021). With respect to the entire study: A couple of women and a few men aged 18 to 49 years were included in the cohort. Blood TCR repertoires of a handful of healthy adults were deeply sequenced to estimate repertoire size and the extent of clonotype sharing between individuals. Leukapheresis yielded between about 0.85 and 10 billion PBMCs per donor. For each donor, CD4 naive and CD4 memory were each run on three plates, CD8 naive on two plates, and CD8 memory on one plate. To increase sequencing depth and limit assay-specific biases, different laboratories used diverse techniques to prepare libraries and sequence TCR repertoires. General conclusions and limits of the study: Higher generation probabilities were observed for clonotypes shared by all four sorted-subset donors than for non-shared clonotypes. Even with the large sequencing depth, rarefaction of the sorted-subset datasets indicated that sequencing was incomplete. Sampling was restricted to blood, and TCR repertoires in tissues likely differ from the TCR repertoires found in blood. Pairwise subsampling led to the expectation that sequencing depth would affect the degree of clonotype sharing among donors. Naive subsets generally had larger estimated clonotype richness than memory subsets did. Because the study included a small number of donors, the genetic and exposure-history diversity represented was limited. When a handful of donors were compared, the shared fraction of clonotypes was about 5.2% for naive CD4, around 3.6% for naive CD8, 2% to 2.5% for memory CD4, and less than 0.5% for memory CD8.

The donors were healthy, HIV-negative adults who had no recently reported acute infections or vaccinations. Every donor was a Caucasian adult living in Nashville, Tennessee, USA. CD8 memory samples consisted of magnetically selected CD45RO+ cells combined with CCR7-negative CD45RA+ effector memory (TemRA) cells. Blood was collected by leukapheresis, and PBMCs were isolated by Ficoll-Histopaque density gradient centrifugation and then cryopreserved in liquid nitrogen vapor phase. Analytical flow cytometry was used to check the purity and quantity of each magnetically sorted T cell population. Genomic DNA was isolated from each sorted fraction and quantified by UV absorbance on a Nanodrop 2000c. From cysteine to phenylalanine, the CDR3 is 13 amino acids long. Only CDR3 DNA remains: 39 bases, in frame from the first base. The germline V gene specifies MGHRA as CDR1 and YSYEKL as CDR2. At the junction V is shortened by 4 bases and J by 4 bases; bases outside the gene matches: 4.

Using the deep immunoSEQ assay, multiplex PCR amplified TCR CDR3 regions from genomic DNA. For each cell subset, the extracted genomic DNA was distributed evenly across all wells of several immunoSEQ 96-well plates, and each plate served as one replicate. For sorted subsets, each replicate PCR was loaded with roughly 190 ng genomic DNA, equivalent to 30,000 or so T cell genomes. The purified libraries were quantified using a Qubit 3.0 fluorometer, sized with a Bioanalyzer 2100, and then quantified again using the KAPA Library Quantification kit. Each immunoSEQ 96-well plate was sequenced on its own single-read 150-cycle Illumina NextSeq 550 flow cell. As for the original processing: Because the immunoSEQ output held only junctional sequences and lacked quality scores, the filtering could not match the filtering applied to full-length reads. To assign V/J genes and CDR3, sequences were annotated using PyIR, a Python wrapper for IgBLAST v1.9, with IMGT germline references. Reads were removed for weak V/J assignments (E-value above 1e-6), missing CDR3, stop codons, out-of-frame junctions, or ambiguous translated residues. V3J clonotypes were defined as sequences sharing the same inferred V gene, J gene, and CDR3 amino acid sequence. Percentage overlap between repertoires was computed as shared unique clonotypes divided by the size of the smaller repertoire. RTK rarefaction, the Chao1 estimator, and Recon v2.1 estimates of unobserved clonotypes were used to assess repertoire richness. OLGA was used to compute generation probabilities for all TCRbeta clonotypes that the gDNA method yielded from a handful of donors. This is the immuneACCESS table as TCRdb keeps it, with only in-frame sequences that have V and J called. A part of the clones is gone; compared with another copy, unresolved V genes explain less than half, and the rest is unexplained. The V and J calls and clone size were taken over from that table, and D and trimming were inferred from the DNA. This sample gives around 690,000 clones in total; about 90% of them show up just once. The top ten hold more than 30% of the sample.

This chain joins TRBV4-1 to TRBJ2-7; TRBD1 fits 7 bases in the junction. The source of this sequence is a man aged 18 to 35 in good health. Some clones in this sample may be carry-over from other donors' samples. The sequenced sample was memory CD8+ T cells from PBMCs. This specimen's cell subset or site label, interpreted: CD45RO+ cells pooled with CCR7-negative TemRA cells. DNA sequence: TGCGCCAGCAGCCTGGCGACAGGGTACGAGCAGTACTTC. This translates into CASSLATGYEQYF.